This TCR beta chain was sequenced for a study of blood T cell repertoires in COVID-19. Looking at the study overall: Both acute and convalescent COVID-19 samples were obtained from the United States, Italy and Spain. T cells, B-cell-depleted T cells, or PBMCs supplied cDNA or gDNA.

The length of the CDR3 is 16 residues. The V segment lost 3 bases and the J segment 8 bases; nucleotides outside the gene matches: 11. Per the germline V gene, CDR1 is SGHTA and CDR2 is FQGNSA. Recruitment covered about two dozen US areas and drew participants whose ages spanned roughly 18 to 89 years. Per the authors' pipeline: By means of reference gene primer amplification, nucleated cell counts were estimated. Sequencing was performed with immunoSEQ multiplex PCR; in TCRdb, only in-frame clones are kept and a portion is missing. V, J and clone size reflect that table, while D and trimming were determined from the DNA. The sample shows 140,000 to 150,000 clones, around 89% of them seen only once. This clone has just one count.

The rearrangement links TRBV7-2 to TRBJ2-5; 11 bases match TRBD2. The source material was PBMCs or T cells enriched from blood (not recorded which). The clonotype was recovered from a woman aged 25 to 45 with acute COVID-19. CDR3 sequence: CASSFRSGREGGTQYF. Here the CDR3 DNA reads TGTGCCAGCAGCTTCCGTAGCGGGAGGGAGGGGGGCACCCAGTACTTC.